Listed below are T cell receptor beta chains from one sample, sequenced in a study of T-cell memory formation after mild COVID-19. TCRdb independently ran MiXCR on the 5' RACE reads; one entry per CDR3 protein. The data contain 400,000 to 500,000 distinct CDR3 sequences, roughly 18% of them seen just once; the ten biggest clones take up 20% to 25%. Sequenced input: PBMCs or a T cell subset sorted from them (not recorded which). These receptors originate from a man aged 18 to 30 who had mild COVID-19 (a few samples of this study predate the infection). Cell type and time point are not known. Both conserved end residues are part of each CDR3. The order of the fields is J gene, clone size, V gene, D gene, CDR3 DNA, CDR3 protein. D genes are given only for firm matches. Rows give clone size only sometimes, using once, few, many, or a class for an expanded clone.

>TRBJ1-6|.|TRBV27|.
TGTGCCAGCAGTTTACAGGATGCAAATTCACCCCTCCACTTT
CASSLQDANSPLHF
>TRBJ1-2|.|TRBV12-3/TRBV12-4|.
TGTGCCAGCAGTTTAGTCTTCGGGGGAGGGGCCCTGGGGTATGGCTACACCTTC
CASSLVFGGGALGYGYTF
>TRBJ2-7|.|TRBV3-1|.
TGTGCCAGCAGCCTTTCAGCCGTTGGGAGCTCCTACGAGCAGTACTTC
CASSLSAVGSSYEQYF
>TRBJ1-1|few|TRBV15|.
TGTGCCACCAGCAGAGGGGGGGCGCACCTAAACACTGAAGCTTTCTTT
CATSRGGAHLNTEAFF
>TRBJ2-3|few|TRBV7-3|.
TGTGCCAGCAGCTTACACCTAACCGGGCGTTTAGATACGCAGTATTTT
CASSLHLTGRLDTQYF
>TRBJ1-6|few|TRBV5-1|.
TGCGCCAGCAGCTTGGAGCAGGGCAAAAATTCACCCCTCCACTTT
CASSLEQGKNSPLHF
>TRBJ1-5|many|TRBV7-9|.
TGTGCCAGCAGTTTCCGGGATCAGCCCCAGCATTTT
CASSFRDQPQHF
>TRBJ2-1|.|TRBV20-1|TRBD1
TGCAGTGCTATTAACAGGGGGGTGCAGTTCTTC
CSAINRGVQFF
>TRBJ1-5|few|TRBV7-9|.
TGTGCCAGCAGCTCCGCGAGGGGTGGTAGCAATCAGCCCCAGCATTTT
CASSSARGGSNQPQHF
>TRBJ1-1|few|TRBV7-3|.
TGTGCCAGCAGCCCCACGGGGGGCAGCACTGAAGCTTTCTTT
CASSPTGGSTEAFF
>TRBJ1-1|.|TRBV11-2|.
TGTGCCAGCAGCTCCGGACAGTGGAACACTGAAGCTTTCTTT
CASSSGQWNTEAFF
>TRBJ2-3|few|TRBV3-1|TRBD1
TGTGCCAGCAGAGGAGACAGGGAGATAGATACGCAGTATTTT
CASRGDREIDTQYF
>TRBJ2-2|.|TRBV7-9|TRBD1
TGTGCCAGCAGCTCCACAGGGGGCGGCACCGGGGAGCTGTATTTT
CASSSTGGGTGELYF
>TRBJ2-1|.|TRBV3-1|TRBD2
TGTGCCAGCAGCCGCCGTCTAGCGGGGGCATACAATGAGCAGTTCTTC
CASSRRLAGAYNEQFF
>TRBJ2-3|once|TRBV7-9|.
TGTGCCAGCTATTTGGGCACAGATACGCAGTATTTT
CASYLGTDTQYF
>TRBJ2-3|many|TRBV5-1|.
TGCGCCAGCTTTGGCCAGCCGGATACGCAGTATTTT
CASFGQPDTQYF
>TRBJ2-1|many|TRBV18|TRBD2
TGTGCCAGCTCACCACTGCCAGCGGGGGGGAATGAGCAGTTCTTC
CASSPLPAGGNEQFF
>TRBJ2-1|.|TRBV6-2/TRBV6-3|.
TGTGCCAGCAGTTACCGGGGACGATCATACTACAATGAGCAGTTCTTC
CASSYRGRSYYNEQFF
>TRBJ2-1|many|TRBV11-2|TRBD1
TGTGCCAGCAGCTTTACAGGGGACAATGAGCAGTTCTTC
CASSFTGDNEQFF
>TRBJ2-5|.|TRBV29-1|TRBD2
TGCAGCGTTGAGTGGCGGGGGGGCCTTGAGACCCAGTACTTC
CSVEWRGGLETQYF
>TRBJ2-2|.|TRBV30|.
TGTGCCTGGGACGCCGGCCACTCTTCGAACACCGGGGAGCTGTTTTTT
CAWDAGHSSNTGELFF
>TRBJ2-1|many|TRBV4-3|.
TGCGCCAGCAGCCAAGAGGCCCGGTACAATGAGCAGTTCTTC
CASSQEARYNEQFF
>TRBJ1-5|.|TRBV29-1|TRBD1
TGCAGCGTTAAAGGACAGGGTAATAAGCCCCAGCATTTT
CSVKGQGNKPQHF
>TRBJ2-2|few|TRBV4-3|.
TGCGCCAGCAGCCAGGGTTGGGTAGCCGGGTCCACCGGGGAGCTGTTTTTT
CASSQGWVAGSTGELFF
>TRBJ1-1|few|TRBV7-9|.
TGTGCCAGCAGCTCAGGGGTAACTGAAGCTTTCTTT
CASSSGVTEAFF
>TRBJ2-3|.|TRBV2|TRBD2
TGTGCCAGCAGCGATCCGGGGGGTCTCAGAGATACGCAGTATTTT
CASSDPGGLRDTQYF
>TRBJ1-2|.|TRBV30|.
TGTGCCTGGAGACCCGGGCAAGGGGGAGGCTACACCTTC
CAWRPGQGGGYTF
>TRBJ1-1|.|TRBV20-1|.
TGCAGTGCTAGACCCGGGAACATGAACACTGAAGCTTTCTTT
CSARPGNMNTEAFF
>TRBJ2-5|.|TRBV7-9|.
TGTGCCGCAAAAGTCGGCAGCCAAGAGACCCAGTACTTC
CAAKVGSQETQYF
>TRBJ2-7|.|TRBV2|.
TGTGCCAGCAGCGAGGGTCAGCTAATCTCCTACGAGCAGTACTTC
CASSEGQLISYEQYF
>TRBJ1-4|.|TRBV18|.
TGTGCCAGCTCACCAATGCGGGCCTCAGAGGGTGAAAAACTGTTTTTT
CASSPMRASEGEKLFF
>TRBJ2-3|.|TRBV6-6|.
TGTGCCAGCAGTTACGGGCCGACTGTAACAGATACGCAGTATTTT
CASSYGPTVTDTQYF
>TRBJ2-1|.|TRBV7-3|TRBD2
TGTGCCAGCAGCTTGCCTAGCGGGGGGGCCGGGTCCTACAATGAGCAGTTCTTC
CASSLPSGGAGSYNEQFF
>TRBJ1-1|many|TRBV11-2|.
TGTGCCAGCAGCTTAGCCACAGGTGCTGGACACACTGAAGCTTTCTTT
CASSLATGAGHTEAFF
>TRBJ2-1|many|TRBV7-8|.
TGTGCCAGCAGCTTAGCTAGCGGCTCTTTAGACTACAATGAGCAGTTCTTC
CASSLASGSLDYNEQFF
>TRBJ1-6|.|TRBV6-5|.
TGTGCCAGCAGTTACAGGAGTCCTAATTCACCCCTCCACTTT
CASSYRSPNSPLHF
>TRBJ1-1|few|TRBV6-2/TRBV6-3|.
TGTGCCAGCAGTCGCAGGGAGGCGAACACTGAAGCTTTCTTT
CASSRREANTEAFF
>TRBJ1-5|few|TRBV24-1|.
TGTGCCACCAGTGATTCTCCCGGGCCCGTCAATCAGCCCCAGCATTTT
CATSDSPGPVNQPQHF
>TRBJ2-3|few|TRBV7-3|TRBD2
TGTGCCAGCAGCTCCCTCCCTAGCGGGGGGGCTGGCACAGATACGCAGTATTTT
CASSSLPSGGAGTDTQYF
>TRBJ2-2|many|TRBV5-1|TRBD2
TGCGCCAGCAGCTCCGGGACTAGCGGGCGTAGGGAGCTGTTTTTT
CASSSGTSGRRELFF
>TRBJ2-7|.|TRBV2|.
TGTGCCAGCAGTTACCAGGGGAAAGGCTACGAGCAGTACTTC
CASSYQGKGYEQYF
>TRBJ1-3|few|TRBV7-2|.
TGTGCCAGCAGCCCCCGATCGGGGTCGACAGGAAACACCATATATTTT
CASSPRSGSTGNTIYF
>TRBJ1-2|few|TRBV7-9|.
TGTGCCAGCAGCTTGACCCTTTATGGCTACACCTTC
CASSLTLYGYTF
>TRBJ1-5|.|TRBV12-3/TRBV12-4|.
TGTGCCAGCAGTATGGACAGCCATCAGCCCCAGCATTTT
CASSMDSHQPQHF
>TRBJ1-1|many|TRBV12-3/TRBV12-4|.
TGTGCCAGCAGTTTATTAAATGGTGAAGCTTTCTTT
CASSLLNGEAFF
>TRBJ2-5|few|TRBV6-5|.
TGTGCCAGCAGCCCCGGACACCAGGGGACCCAGTACTTC
CASSPGHQGTQYF
>TRBJ2-7|.|TRBV27|.
TGTGCCAGCAGTTTAGGGCCTGGGTCGAAGCAGTACTTC
CASSLGPGSKQYF
>TRBJ2-2|few|TRBV12-3/TRBV12-4|.
TGTGCCAGCAGTACGACAGGTGGGGCCGGGGAGCTGTTTTTT
CASSTTGGAGELFF
>TRBJ1-3|few|TRBV6-6|.
TGTGCCAGCAGTTACTCGAGACAGCTAAGGGGAAACACCATATATTTT
CASSYSRQLRGNTIYF
>TRBJ2-4|few|TRBV20-1|.
TGCAGTGCCCTTACAGGGACCAAAAACATTCAGTACTTC
CSALTGTKNIQYF
>TRBJ2-7|few|TRBV5-1|TRBD1
TGCGCCAGCAGCGCCTGGACAGGGAACGAGCAGTACTTC
CASSAWTGNEQYF
>TRBJ2-1|few|TRBV9|TRBD1
TGTGCCAGCAGCGTCCGGGACAGGGACAATGAGCAGTTCTTC
CASSVRDRDNEQFF
>TRBJ2-5|.|TRBV5-1|.
TGCGCCAGCAGCTTGGCAGCTCGGGAGACCCAGTACTTC
CASSLAARETQYF
>TRBJ2-1|many|TRBV5-1|TRBD2
TGCGCCAGCAGCTTGGGACTAGCGGGGGGAGAGCAGTTCTTC
CASSLGLAGGEQFF